The 13 T cell receptor beta chains presented below share a single source sample, sequenced in a study of OX40 agonist ivuxolimab in advanced cancers. TCRdb's table, derived via immunoSEQ multiplex PCR, lists solely in-frame clones and lacks some. The data hold tens of thousands of clones, with roughly 90% observed a single time. Specimen: CD4+ or CD8+ T cells sorted from blood, collected in a trial of the OX40 agonist ivuxolimab. These TCRs come from an adult with an advanced solid tumor such as melanoma, head and neck, liver or kidney cancer.

The chain recombines TRBV28 with TRBJ1-1, with D hard to call. The CDR3 is 14 residues long. The germline V gene has CDR1 MDHEN and CDR2 SYDVKM. V lost 1 base and J 10 bases, leaving 16 bases between the germline ends. CDR3 sequence: CASSLSEPSPRAFF. CDR3 sequence (DNA): TGTGCCAGCAGTTTATCCGAGCCCAGCCCTCGAGCTTTCTTT.

The chain is built from TRBV30 and TRBJ2-5; D gene ambiguous. V lost 0 bases to trimming and J lost 3 bases, with 8 bases between them. The CDR3 loop spans 13 amino acids. CDR1 GTSNPN and CDR2 SVGIG come from the germline V gene (reference sequence). The CDR3 region is CAWSVNTKETQYF. The CDR3 DNA reads as TGTGCCTGGAGTGTCAACACAAAAGAGACCCAGTACTTC.

This chain connects TRBV5-4 to TRBJ1-3, with no clear D. The CDR3 has 14 amino acids. In germline, CDR1 is SGHNT, CDR2 YYREEE (reference sequence). V lost 4 bases and J lost 1, with 9 bases in between. In nucleotides, the CDR3 is TGTGCCAGCAGCGCTGGAGGATCTGGAAACACCATATATTTT. Amino acid sequence: CASSAGGSGNTIYF.

The chain combines TRBV30 with TRBJ2-3; 12 bases fit TRBD2. Germline CDR1 reads GTSNPN; CDR2 reads SVGIG (reference sequence). V shed 4 bases and J 4 bases; nucleotides not matched to a gene: 3. This CDR3 is 14 amino acids long. CDR3 in DNA: TGTGCCTGGACGCTAGCGGGAGGGTCAGATACGCAGTATTTT. Residues: CAWTLAGGSDTQYF. The full variable domain, its missing parts supplied by reference TRBV30 and TRBJ2-3, is SQTIHQWPATLVQPVGSPLSLECTVEGTSNPNLYWYRQAAGRGLQLLFYSVGIGQISSEVPQNLSASRPQDRQFILSSKKLLLSDSGFYLCAWTLAGGSDTQYFGPGTRLTVL.

The V call is TRBV5-1, the J call TRBJ2-3; 8 bases match TRBD1. CDR1 is SGHRS, CDR2 YFSETQ, per germline. The CDR3 loop spans 16 amino acids. V shed 4 bases, J shed 4 bases, and the junction held 11 bases outside the gene matches. The CDR3 is CASSPRTGRTADTQYF. In DNA form, the CDR3 reads TGCGCCAGCAGCCCCCGGACAGGGCGGACGGCAGATACGCAGTATTTT.

The gene calls are TRBV30 and TRBJ1-4; no firm D call. The CDR3 loop spans 14 amino acids. CDR1 GTSNPN and CDR2 SVGIG come from the germline V gene (reference sequence). Trimming cost V 0 bases and J 0 bases, with 5 bases left between them. CDR3 sequence (DNA): TGTGCCTGGAGTGTAGTATCAACTAATGAAAAACTGTTTTTT. Translation gives CAWSVVSTNEKLFF.

This chain connects TRBV18 to TRBJ2-7; possible D gene TRBD2, 6 bases. Trimming removed 0 bases from V and 5 bases from J, with 8 bases in between. The CDR3 covers 13 residues. In germline, CDR1 is KGHSH, CDR2 LQKENI. CDR3 nucleotides: TGTGCCAGCTCACCACCGGGGGGTAACGAGCAGTACTTC. Translating gives CASSPPGGNEQYF.

The rearrangement joins TRBV7-8 to TRBJ2-7, with 8 bases fitting TRBD1. The CDR3 spans 13 residues. With 1 base clipped from V and 8 bases from J, the junction kept 4 bases outside the gene matches. Germline CDR1 is SGHVS and CDR2 is FQNEAQ. CDR3 sequence (DNA): TGTGCCAGCAGCTTAGAGGACAGGGCCCAGCAGTACTTC. It is translated as CASSLEDRAQQYF.

This chain links TRBV2 with TRBJ2-5; D is ambiguous. CDR1 is SNHLY, CDR2 FYNNEI, per germline. This CDR3 region has 11 residues. V shed 4 bases and J shed 7 bases, with 7 bases lying between them. Here the CDR3 DNA reads TGTGCCAGCAGTGCAAAGGGGACCCAGTACTTC. Amino acids: CASSAKGTQYF.

The chain joins TRBV5-1 to TRBJ1-1; D uncertain. V lost 7 bases and J lost 6, with 10 bases in between. Looked up from germline, CDR1 is SGHRS and CDR2 is YFSETQ. The CDR3 has 11 amino acids. DNA of the CDR3: TGCGCCAGCGGTGAAGTCGCTGAAGCTTTCTTT. Translated, it gives CASGEVAEAFF.

This chain connects TRBV2 to TRBJ1-5, with 7 bases lining up with TRBD1. Germline lookup yields CDR1 SNHLY and CDR2 FYNNEI. This CDR3 region has 14 residues. Losses at the gene ends were 5 bases for V and 7 bases for J; bases not matched to a gene: 8. The CDR3 reads CASSPQGGGQPQHF. CDR3 bases: TGTGCCAGCAGTCCGCAGGGGGGTGGACAGCCCCAGCATTTT.

This rearrangement joins TRBV5-1 to TRBJ2-1, with a tentative D call TRBD1 (5 bases). The germline V gene encodes CDR1 SGHRS and CDR2 YFSETQ. Trimming pared 2 bases from V and 8 bases from J, leaving 14 bases between. The CDR3 covers 14 residues. The CDR3 coding sequence is TGCGCCAGCAGCTTAATGCGACAGTTCGATGAGCAGTTCTTC. Residues: CASSLMRQFDEQFF.

J is TRBJ1-2 and V is TRBV6-1; D possibly corresponds to TRBD1 (5 bases). The CDR3 sequence is 14 residues long. The V end lost 9 bases, the J end lost 2 bases, and 16 bases lay between the germline ends. Germline CDR1 reads MNHNS; CDR2 reads SASEGT. The CDR3 region has the DNA TGTGCCAGTCGATGGGGCCCTGAAAACTATGGCTACACCTTC. Protein sequence: CASRWGPENYGYTF.